This entry describes one TCR beta chain. The specificity of this receptor is unknown. Nothing much larger sits one base from this clone, and base qualities are not available. V loses 0 bases, J loses 0 bases, and the germline ends lie 3 bases apart. CDR3 length: 13 amino acids, cysteine to phenylalanine. CDR3 DNA is the only sequence kept; it has 39 bases, read in frame from the first base. Based on the germline V gene (reference sequence), the CDR1 and CDR2 sequences are MNHEY and SMNVEV. The time point label for this specimen denotes: about 28 days (+/-7) after the second vaccine dose. According to the study, the label for this sample's treatment or condition signals: meningococcal conjugate vaccine given as trial control. Vaccinee samples were obtained from the UK trials COV001 and COV002, which included a single-blind randomized controlled phase 2/3 trial of AZD1222 (ChAdOx1 nCoV-19) in healthy adults. For TCRbeta chain sequencing, PBMC samples from trial participants were taken at day 0 and at day 28 after the second dose.

This record comes from a study of T cell responses to AZD1222 COVID-19 vaccine (dated by TCRdb to the early 2020s). Background on the whole study: TCR sequencing covered 230 or so trial participants: 200 to 220 given two doses of AZD1222 and about 26 given two doses of MenACWY control vaccine. Trial participants were enrolled into age subgroups of 18-55, 56-69 and 70-plus years, which contained about 150, 28 and 57 TCR-sequenced participants, respectively. Points the paper makes about the study in general: Conclusions about previously exposed vaccinees were limited because only six or seven AZD1222 recipients were SARS-CoV-2 seropositive at baseline. Because no samples from the day 14 peak response were available, repertoires could be characterized only after the peak T cell response. Most participants were white British and females outnumbered males, and the authors suggested that clonal diversity may have been underestimated. Epitopes outside the regions mutated in the B.1.351 and B.1.1.7 variants were reportedly recognized by nearly half of the unique spike-specific TCRs. In the small 56-69-year group, the increase in depth fell short of significance, most likely because of low power. A significant rise in spike-specific TCR breadth and depth was observed after two AZD1222 doses relative to day 0 and relative to MenACWY recipients. The whole spike protein was spanned by vaccine-associated CD4 TCRs, and dominant responses were seen in regions 160-218 and 743-854.

The CDR3 regions of human TCRbeta chains were analyzed by immunosequencing. The original pipeline was this. Repertoire TCRs were checked for matches against a reference library of SARS-CoV-2-specific TCRs that had been generated using the MIRA antigen-specificity platform. Breadth was defined as the fraction of unique TCRs that were SARS-CoV-2-associated, and depth was defined as the fraction of total T cells that were SARS-CoV-2-associated. Each spike-specific TCR was assigned to its reactive spike region and to a CD4 or CD8 class using the MIRA data. Log10-transformed breadth and depth values were compared by one-way ANOVA with Sidak's multiple comparisons tests. TCRdb took over this immuneACCESS table, retaining in-frame rearrangements with V and J assigned. Such tables are incomplete; in checked studies, under half of the missing clones stem from an unresolved V gene, and the remainder is unexplained. The V and J calls and the clone size are those of that table, but D and trimming were determined from the DNA. The sample table shows approximately 130,000 clones, and 85% are seen once. The ten largest clones take up under 8% of the sample.

This receptor was identified in an adult who received the MenACWY meningococcal vaccine as a control. This material consisted of peripheral blood, taken 28 days after the second dose of the MenACWY control vaccine. The chain uses TRBV27 and TRBJ2-7; the D gene is unclear. The base sequence is TGTGCCAGCAGTTTATCGGACTCCTACGAGCAGTACTTC. Its protein is CASSLSDSYEQYF.